The present TCR beta chain was sequenced within a study of T-cell reconstitution after alpha-beta-depleted transplantation in children. As regards this clonotype: Its specificity is not known. A read error may account for a junction end that differs from germline.

Study results and limitations: Several hundred graft clones that had expanded were reportedly the source of alpha-beta T cells about two months after transplant.

Germline lookup yields CDR1 SQVTM and CDR2 ANQGSEA. The CDR3 covers 14 residues. Unique molecular identifiers were incorporated into the prepared TCRbeta library. TCRdb re-called the PCR reads with MiXCR, one entry per CDR3 protein. The table has about 120,000 distinct CDR3 sequences, 23% seen once. Sequencing was performed on PBMCs, mostly from graft donor cells, taken 180 days after TCRalphabeta/CD19-depleted stem cell transplant. The V and J genes are TRBV29-1 and TRBJ2-6; TRBD1 aligns across 7 bases. The TCR sequence derives from a male patient aged 2-15 years who had a stem cell transplant for chronic granulomatous disease, so the T cells may come from the graft donor. Written as DNA, the CDR3 is TGCAGCGTCCCAGGGGGATCTGGGGCCAACGGCCTGACTTTC. This gives the protein CSVPGGSGANGLTF.